This passage covers 9 T cell receptor beta chains from one sample sequenced in a study of blood T cell repertoires in COVID-19. Here immunoSEQ multiplex PCR was the method, and the copy in TCRdb shows in-frame clones only, minus some. The repertoire holds around 280,000 clones, with around 87% as singletons. The sample taken for sequencing was peripheral blood. Every receptor here comes from a man aged 65-85 years with acute or convalescent COVID-19.

The CDR3 coding sequence is TGTGCCAGCAGTTTAGGAGGGGTTAACTATGGCTACACCTTC. Its protein product is CASSLGGVNYGYTF. This chain uses TRBV28 with TRBJ1-2; D might be TRBD1 (5 bases). The V and J ends lost 2 bases and 1 base respectively, with 8 bases between them. The germline V gene has CDR1 MDHEN and CDR2 SYDVKM. The CDR3 covers 14 residues.

J is TRBJ1-1 and V is TRBV6-6, with D unclear. The CDR3 runs 13 residues. Germline V lookup: CDR1 MNHNY, CDR2 SVGAGI (reference sequence). Deletions cut 3 bases from V and 4 bases from J, with 9 bases between. CDR3 sequence: CASSYGQTTEAFF. The CDR3 coding sequence is TGTGCCAGCAGTTATGGGCAGACCACTGAAGCTTTCTTT.

The CDR3: CATSRDRTSGYNEQFF. CDR3 bases: TGTGCCACCAGCAGAGACCGGACTAGCGGTTACAATGAGCAGTTCTTC. The J gene is TRBJ2-1, the V gene TRBV15, with 10 bases fitting TRBD2. Germline loops: CDR1 LNHNV, CDR2 YYDKDF (reference sequence). Trimming cost V 0 bases and J 4 bases; bases outside gene matches: 3. CDR3 length: 16 amino acids.

The rearrangement uses TRBV18 and TRBJ2-7; tentative D call: TRBD1 (6 bases). The CDR3 covers 13 residues. In germline, CDR1 is KGHSH, CDR2 LQKENI. The V end was cut by 3 bases, the J end by 2 bases, with 8 bases between. DNA for the CDR3: TGTGCCAGCTCACCTGCAGGGGCCTACGAGCAGTACTTC. Amino acids: CASSPAGAYEQYF.

The chain links TRBV7-2 to TRBJ2-5; no clear D. CDR3 length: 13 amino acids. In germline, CDR1 is SGHTA, CDR2 FQGNSA. V lost 1 base to trimming and J lost 4 bases, with 7 bases between them. The CDR3 DNA is TGTGCCAGCAGCTTAGGAGTGGTAGAGACCCAGTACTTC. Residues: CASSLGVVETQYF.

CDR3 protein: CASSFGGLARNEQFF. The CDR3 DNA reads TGTGCCAGCAGCTTTGGGGGACTAGCGAGAAATGAGCAGTTCTTC. This sequence joins TRBV5-8 and TRBJ2-1; 10 nucleotides agree with TRBD2. Germline lookup yields CDR1 SGHTS and CDR2 YDEGEE. The CDR3 totals 15 residues. After removal of 2 bases from V and 7 bases from J, the junction contained 6 bases not matched to a gene.

This sequence joins TRBV4-2 and TRBJ2-7; 12 nucleotides line up with TRBD1. Germline V CDR1 and CDR2: LGHNA, YNFKEQ. The CDR3 length is 16 residues. J gave up 5 bases and V 3 bases, and 8 bases lay outside the gene matches. The DNA for the CDR3 is TGTGCCAGCAGCCAGGCTGTGGGACAGGGGGCCAACGAGCAGTACTTC. Encoded protein: CASSQAVGQGANEQYF.

This chain links TRBV28 with TRBJ2-1, with 12 bases identical to TRBD2. Per germline, CDR1 MDHEN and CDR2 SYDVKM. J lost 3 bases, V lost 10 bases, and 7 bases had no gene match. The length of the CDR3 is 15 residues. CDR3 residues: CATYPTSGGYNEQFF. CDR3 coding DNA: TGTGCCACCTATCCGACTAGCGGGGGCTACAATGAGCAGTTCTTC.

This sequence joins TRBV29-1 and TRBJ2-3, with TRBD1 matching 7 bases. After removal of 4 bases from V and 3 bases from J, the junction contained 4 bases not matched to a gene. Germline V gene lookup returns CDR1 SQVTM and CDR2 ANQGSEA. The CDR3 runs 13 residues. CDR3 bases: TGCAGCGTTGCTGGGACAGTTACAGATACGCAGTATTTT. It codes for CSVAGTVTDTQYF.